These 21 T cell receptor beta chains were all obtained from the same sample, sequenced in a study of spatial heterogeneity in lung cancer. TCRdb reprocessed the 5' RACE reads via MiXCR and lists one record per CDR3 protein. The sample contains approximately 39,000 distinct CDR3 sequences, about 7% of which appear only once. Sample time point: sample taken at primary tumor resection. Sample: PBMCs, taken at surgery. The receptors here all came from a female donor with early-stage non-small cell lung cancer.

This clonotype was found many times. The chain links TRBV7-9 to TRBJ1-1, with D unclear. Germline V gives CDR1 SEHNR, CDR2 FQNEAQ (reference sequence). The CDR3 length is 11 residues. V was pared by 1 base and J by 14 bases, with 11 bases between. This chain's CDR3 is CASSLVRAPFF. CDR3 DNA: TGTGCCAGCAGCTTAGTCCGGGCTCCGTTCTTT.

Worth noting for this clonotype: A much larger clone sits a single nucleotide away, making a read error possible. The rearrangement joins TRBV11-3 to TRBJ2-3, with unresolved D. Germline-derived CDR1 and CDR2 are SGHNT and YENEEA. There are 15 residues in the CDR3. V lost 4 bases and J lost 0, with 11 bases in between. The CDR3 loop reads CASSYGRASTDTQYF. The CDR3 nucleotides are TGTGCCAGCAGCTATGGGCGAGCTAGCACAGATACGCAGTATTTT.

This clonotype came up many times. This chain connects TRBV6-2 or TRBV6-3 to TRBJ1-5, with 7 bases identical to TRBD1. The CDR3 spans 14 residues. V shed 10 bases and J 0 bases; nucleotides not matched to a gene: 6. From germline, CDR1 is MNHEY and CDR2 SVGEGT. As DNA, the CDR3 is TGTGCCACCACGACAGGGACTAGCAATCAGCCCCAGCATTTT. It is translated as CATTTGTSNQPQHF.

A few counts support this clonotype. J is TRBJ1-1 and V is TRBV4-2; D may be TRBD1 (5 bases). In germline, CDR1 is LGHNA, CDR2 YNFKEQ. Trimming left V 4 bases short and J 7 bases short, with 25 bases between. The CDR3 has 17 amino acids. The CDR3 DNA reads TGTGCCAGCAGCCCTCCGGGATATCGGGGACGGGTTGGTGAAGCTTTCTTT. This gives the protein CASSPPGYRGRVGEAFF.

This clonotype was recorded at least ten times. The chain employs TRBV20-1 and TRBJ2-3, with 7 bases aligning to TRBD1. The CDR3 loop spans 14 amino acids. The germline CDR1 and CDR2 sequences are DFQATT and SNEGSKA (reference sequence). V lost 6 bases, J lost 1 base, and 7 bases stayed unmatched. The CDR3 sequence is CSAKQGYGTDTQYF. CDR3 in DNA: TGCAGTGCCAAACAGGGGTACGGCACAGATACGCAGTATTTT.

CDR3 amino acids: CSANRVGGSYNEQFF. In DNA form, the CDR3 reads TGCAGTGCAAACAGGGTGGGGGGCTCCTACAATGAGCAGTTCTTC. The genes are TRBV20-1 and TRBJ2-1; D may correspond to TRBD1 or TRBD2 (6 bases each). Trimming left V 6 bases short and J 0 bases short, with 15 bases between. The CDR3 is 15 residues long. Germline loops: CDR1 DFQATT, CDR2 SNEGSKA (reference sequence).

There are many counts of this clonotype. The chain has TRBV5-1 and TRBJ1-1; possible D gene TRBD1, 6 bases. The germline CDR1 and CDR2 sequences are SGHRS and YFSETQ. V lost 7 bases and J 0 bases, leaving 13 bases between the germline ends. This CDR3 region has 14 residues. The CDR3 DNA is TGCGCCAGCGGCCAGGACAGCTTGAACACTGAAGCTTTCTTT. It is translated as CASGQDSLNTEAFF.

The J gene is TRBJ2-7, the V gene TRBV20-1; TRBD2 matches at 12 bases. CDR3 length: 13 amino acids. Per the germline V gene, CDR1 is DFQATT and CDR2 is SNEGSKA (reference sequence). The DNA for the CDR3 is TGCAGCCTAGCGGGGGGGAATTCCTACGAGCAGTACTTC. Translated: CSLAGGNSYEQYF.

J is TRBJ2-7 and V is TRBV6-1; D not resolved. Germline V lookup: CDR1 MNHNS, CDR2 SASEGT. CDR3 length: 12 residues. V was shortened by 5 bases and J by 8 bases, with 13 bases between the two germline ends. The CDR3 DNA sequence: TGTGCCAGCAGTTTGCCCCCCCTGAAGCAGTACTTC. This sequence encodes CASSLPPLKQYF.

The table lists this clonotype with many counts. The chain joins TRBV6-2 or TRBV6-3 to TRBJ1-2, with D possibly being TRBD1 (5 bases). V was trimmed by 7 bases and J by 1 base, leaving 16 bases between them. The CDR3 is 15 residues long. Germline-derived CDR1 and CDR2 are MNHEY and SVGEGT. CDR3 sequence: CASKMDTLLNYGYTF. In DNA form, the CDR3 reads TGTGCCAGCAAGATGGACACCCTTCTTAACTATGGCTACACCTTC.

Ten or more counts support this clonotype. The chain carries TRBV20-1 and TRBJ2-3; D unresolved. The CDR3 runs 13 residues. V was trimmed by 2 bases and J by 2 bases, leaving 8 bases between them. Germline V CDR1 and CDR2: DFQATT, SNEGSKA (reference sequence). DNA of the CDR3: TGCAGTGCTAGAACGTCTTACACAGATACGCAGTATTTT. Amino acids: CSARTSYTDTQYF.

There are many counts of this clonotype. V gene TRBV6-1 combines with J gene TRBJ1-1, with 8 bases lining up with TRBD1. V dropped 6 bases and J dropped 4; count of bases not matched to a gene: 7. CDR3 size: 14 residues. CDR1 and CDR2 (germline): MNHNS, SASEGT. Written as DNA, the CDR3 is TGTGCCAGCAGGACAGGGGCCTATAGCACTGAAGCTTTCTTT. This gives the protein CASRTGAYSTEAFF.

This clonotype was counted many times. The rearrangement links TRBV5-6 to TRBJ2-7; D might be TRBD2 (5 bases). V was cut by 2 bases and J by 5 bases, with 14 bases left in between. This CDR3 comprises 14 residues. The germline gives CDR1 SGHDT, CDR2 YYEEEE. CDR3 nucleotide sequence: TGTGCCAGCAGCTTTGGCACCCGGGAACACGAGCAGTACTTC. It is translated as CASSFGTREHEQYF.

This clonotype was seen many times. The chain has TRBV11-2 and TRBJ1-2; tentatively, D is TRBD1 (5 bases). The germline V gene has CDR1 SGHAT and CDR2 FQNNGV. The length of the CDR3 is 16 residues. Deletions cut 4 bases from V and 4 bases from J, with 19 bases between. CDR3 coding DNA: TGTGCCAGCAGCTCCCTACGGGGGAGGCGGTCCTATGGCTACACCTTC. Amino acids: CASSSLRGRRSYGYTF.

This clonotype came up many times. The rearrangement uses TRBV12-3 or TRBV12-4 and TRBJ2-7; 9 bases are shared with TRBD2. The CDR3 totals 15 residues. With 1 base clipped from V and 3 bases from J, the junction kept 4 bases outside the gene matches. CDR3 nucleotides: TGTGCCAGCAGTTTAGGGCGGGGGGGATACTACGAGCAGTACTTC. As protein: CASSLGRGGYYEQYF.

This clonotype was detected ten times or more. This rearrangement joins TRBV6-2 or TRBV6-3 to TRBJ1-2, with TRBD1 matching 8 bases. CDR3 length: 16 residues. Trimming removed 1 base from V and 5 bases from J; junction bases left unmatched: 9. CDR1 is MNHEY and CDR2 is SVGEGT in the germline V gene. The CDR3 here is CASSYWMDRAGYGYTF. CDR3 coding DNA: TGTGCCAGCAGTTACTGGATGGACAGGGCGGGATATGGCTACACCTTC.

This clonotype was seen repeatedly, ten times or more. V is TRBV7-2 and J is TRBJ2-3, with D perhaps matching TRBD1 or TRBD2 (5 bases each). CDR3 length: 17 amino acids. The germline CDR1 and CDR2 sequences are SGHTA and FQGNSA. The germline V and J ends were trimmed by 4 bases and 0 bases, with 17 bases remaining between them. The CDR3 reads CASSYPPGRGSTDTQYF. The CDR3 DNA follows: TGTGCCAGCAGCTACCCCCCGGGGCGTGGTAGCACAGATACGCAGTATTTT.

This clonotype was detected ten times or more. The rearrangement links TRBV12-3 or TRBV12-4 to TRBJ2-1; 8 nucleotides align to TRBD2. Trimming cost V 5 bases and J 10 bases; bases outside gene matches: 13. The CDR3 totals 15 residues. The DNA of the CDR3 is TGTGCCAGCAGTCCTGGGGCGGGAGGTCTCTGGGAGCAGTTCTTC. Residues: CASSPGAGGLWEQFF.

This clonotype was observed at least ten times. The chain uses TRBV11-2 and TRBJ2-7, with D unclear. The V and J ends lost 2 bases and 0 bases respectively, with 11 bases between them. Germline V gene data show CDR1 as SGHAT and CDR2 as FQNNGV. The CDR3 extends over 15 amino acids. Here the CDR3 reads CASSLQAQSSYEQYF. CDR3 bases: TGTGCCAGCAGCTTACAAGCGCAGAGCTCCTACGAGCAGTACTTC.

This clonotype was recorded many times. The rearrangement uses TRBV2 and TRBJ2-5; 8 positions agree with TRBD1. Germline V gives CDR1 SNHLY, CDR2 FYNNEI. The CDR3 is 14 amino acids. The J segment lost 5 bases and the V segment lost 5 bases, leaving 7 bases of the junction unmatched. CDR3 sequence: CASSRQGRTETQYF. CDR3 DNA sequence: TGTGCCAGCAGTAGACAGGGGAGGACGGAGACCCAGTACTTC.

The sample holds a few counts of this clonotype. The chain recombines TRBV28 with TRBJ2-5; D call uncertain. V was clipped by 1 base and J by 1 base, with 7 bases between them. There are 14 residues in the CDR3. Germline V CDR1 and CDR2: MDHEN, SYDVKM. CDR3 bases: TGTGCCAGCAGTTTATCGGCAGCCCAAGAGACCCAGTACTTC. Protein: CASSLSAAQETQYF.